The 28 T cell receptor beta chains reported below all come from one sample, sequenced in a study of cytomegalovirus exposure and HLA in healthy donors. Assay used: immunoSEQ multiplex PCR; TCRdb lists only in-frame clones, some missing. The sample has about 120,000 clones; approximately 88% are singletons. The sequenced sample consisted of PBMCs. Every receptor here comes from a woman between 18 and 29 years old in good health and CMV-seropositive.

CDR3 coding DNA: TGTGCCAGTAGCGGGACAGGGGTAAGGGGCTACACCTTC. Its translation: CASSGTGVRGYTF. This chain uses TRBV19 with TRBJ1-2, with 10 bases lining up with TRBD1. In germline, CDR1 is LNHDA, CDR2 SQIVND (reference sequence). Germline trimming cut 6 bases from V and 8 bases from J; bases unmatched to any gene: 6. This CDR3 region has 13 residues. Drawing the rest from reference TRBV19 and TRBJ1-2, the complete variable domain is DGGITQSPKYLFRKEGQNVTLSCEQNLNHDAMYWYRQDPGQGLRLIYYSQIVNDFQKGDIAEGYSVSREKKESFPLTVTSAQKNPTAFYLCASSGTGVRGYTFGSGTRLTVV.

The chain is built from TRBV11-2 and TRBJ2-3, with TRBD2 matching 8 bases. The CDR3 is 15 amino acids. V lost 2 bases and J lost 4; bases outside the gene matches: 5. Per the germline V gene, CDR1 is SGHAT and CDR2 is FQNNGV. Here the CDR3 DNA reads TGTGCCAGCAGCTTACGGGGGGGCAGGTCAGATACGCAGTATTTT. This sequence encodes CASSLRGGRSDTQYF.

V and J are TRBV6-6 and TRBJ2-5, with 7 bases identical to TRBD1. The CDR3 is made up of 15 amino acids. Germline assignment: CDR1 MNHNY and CDR2 SVGAGI (reference sequence). J gave up 2 bases and V 5 bases, and 8 bases lay outside the gene matches. CDR3 in amino acids: CASSQQGLLQETQYF. In DNA form, the CDR3 reads TGTGCCAGCAGTCAACAGGGGCTTTTACAAGAGACCCAGTACTTC.

The rearrangement links TRBV27 to TRBJ1-1; 9 bases map to TRBD1. From germline, CDR1 is MNHEY and CDR2 SMNVEV (reference sequence). There are 13 residues in the CDR3. V lost 3 bases and J lost 8; bases outside the gene matches: 4. DNA of the CDR3: TGTGCCAGCAGTTTTCCGACAGGGGGGGAAGCTTTCTTT. Protein sequence: CASSFPTGGEAFF.

CDR3 DNA: TGTGCCAGCAGTTCTTCACAGGAAGGGACCCAGTACTTC. Its protein is CASSSSQEGTQYF. The chain combines TRBV5-6 with TRBJ2-5, with D possibly being TRBD1 (5 bases). CDR1 is SGHDT and CDR2 is YYEEEE in the germline V gene. The CDR3 has 13 amino acids. The V end was cut by 5 bases, the J end by 7 bases, with 15 bases between.

The genes are TRBV5-6 and TRBJ2-2; TRBD1 is a possible D gene (7 bases). Trimming pared 4 bases from V and 13 bases from J, leaving 14 bases between. Germline V gene lookup returns CDR1 SGHDT and CDR2 YYEEEE. CDR3 length: 12 residues. In nucleotides, the CDR3 is TGTGCCAGCAGCACCGGACAGGAGGGGCTGTTTTTT. The encoded protein is CASSTGQEGLFF.

The chain joins TRBV18 to TRBJ1-3; D remains unclear. The length of the CDR3 is 15 residues. Trimming left V 2 bases short and J 0 bases short, with 8 bases between. Germline CDR1 KGHSH, CDR2 LQKENI. The CDR3 loop is CASSPKEGSGNTIYF. CDR3 nucleotide sequence: TGTGCCAGCTCACCAAAGGAGGGCTCTGGAAACACCATATATTTT.

The rearrangement links TRBV2 to TRBJ2-6; TRBD2 might be the D (6 bases). The germline V gene encodes CDR1 SNHLY and CDR2 FYNNEI. V shed 6 bases and J shed 1 base, with 10 bases lying between them. This CDR3 has 15 amino acids. Here the CDR3 DNA reads TGTGCCAGCAGGGCCGGGAGTTCTGGGGCCAACGTCCTGACTTTC. This gives the protein CASRAGSSGANVLTF.

The chain couples TRBV4-1 to TRBJ2-1; 10 bases are shared with TRBD1. The CDR3 runs 20 residues. V was pared by 1 base and J by 7 bases, with 19 bases of the junction left unmatched. The germline V gene encodes CDR1 MGHRA and CDR2 YSYEKL. CDR3 amino acids: CASSQAPGTGVYLPRNEQFF. Here the CDR3 DNA reads TGCGCCAGCAGCCAAGCCCCCGGGACAGGGGTATATCTCCCTAGGAATGAGCAGTTCTTC.

The chain links TRBV10-3 to TRBJ1-2, with TRBD1 matching over 8 bases. CDR3 length: 15 amino acids. Germline assignment: CDR1 ENHRY and CDR2 SYGVKD. V was clipped by 0 bases and J by 5 bases; unmatched bases: 5. Here the CDR3 DNA reads TGTGCCATCAGTGAGTCGGGGACAGGCGTTTATGGCTACACCTTC. Amino acid sequence: CAISESGTGVYGYTF.

This clone showed up just a few times. This chain joins TRBV19 and TRBJ1-5, with 7 bases aligning to TRBD1. Germline CDR1 is LNHDA and CDR2 is SQIVND (reference sequence). V lost 5 bases, J lost 3 bases, and 13 bases stayed unmatched. The CDR3 covers 17 residues. CDR3 sequence (DNA): TGTGCCAGTAGTTCAGAGACAGGGCCAAACCACAATCAGCCCCAGCATTTT. This sequence encodes CASSSETGPNHNQPQHF. The complete variable domain, with remaining parts taken from reference TRBV19 and TRBJ1-5, reads DGGITQSPKYLFRKEGQNVTLSCEQNLNHDAMYWYRQDPGQGLRLIYYSQIVNDFQKGDIAEGYSVSREKKESFPLTVTSAQKNPTAFYLCASSSETGPNHNQPQHFGDGTRLSIL.

This chain joins TRBV6-5 and TRBJ2-3; TRBD2 matches at 7 bases. The CDR3 is 14 amino acids. In germline, CDR1 is MNHEY, CDR2 SVGAGI. J was trimmed by 2 bases and V by 10 bases; bases with no gene match: 9. In nucleotides, the CDR3 is TGTGCCACCGCCCCTAGCGGAAACACAGATACGCAGTATTTT. Its translation is CATAPSGNTDTQYF.

The chain couples TRBV11-1 to TRBJ1-1; 7 positions match TRBD1. CDR3 size: 12 residues. J was trimmed by 7 bases and V by 3 bases; bases with no gene match: 2. CDR1 is SGHAT, CDR2 FQDESV, per germline (reference sequence). CDR3 loop: CASSLRGLEAFF. In DNA, the CDR3 is TGTGCCAGCAGCTTGAGGGGGCTTGAAGCTTTCTTT.

The rearrangement links TRBV4-2 to TRBJ1-1; TRBD1 matches at 8 bases. V was pared by 4 bases and J by 4 bases, with 5 bases of the junction left unmatched. This CDR3 comprises 14 residues. Germline values: CDR1 LGHNA, CDR2 YNFKEQ. The CDR3, as DNA: TGTGCCAGCAGCCCAGGGGGCGCGGGCACTGAAGCTTTCTTT. This sequence encodes CASSPGGAGTEAFF.

The gene calls are TRBV7-2 and TRBJ2-1, with D possibly matching TRBD2 (5 bases). The CDR3 sequence is 15 residues long. Germline CDR1 and CDR2: SGHTA and FQGNSA. Trimming cost V 0 bases and J 2 bases, with 8 bases left between them. DNA of the CDR3: TGTGCCAGCAGCTTAGCGGGGAGTCCCTACAATGAGCAGTTCTTC. It encodes CASSLAGSPYNEQFF. Together with reference TRBV7-2 and TRBJ2-1, the CDR3 gives the full variable domain: GAGVSQSPSNKVTEKGKDVELRCDPISGHTALYWYRQSLGQGLEFLIYFQGNSAPDKSGLPSDRFSAERTGGSVSTLTIQRTQQEDSAVYLCASSLAGSPYNEQFFGPGTRLTVL.

This chain joins TRBV5-6 and TRBJ1-1; weak D call: TRBD1 (5 bases). V lost 0 bases and J 0 bases, leaving 15 bases between the germline ends. Germline CDR1 SGHDT, CDR2 YYEEEE. The CDR3 is made up of 17 amino acids. The CDR3 is CASSLVGLSRLNTEAFF. CDR3 nucleotides: TGTGCCAGCAGCTTGGTGGGGCTGTCCCGCTTGAACACTGAAGCTTTCTTT.

The rearrangement joins TRBV29-1 to TRBJ2-1; D not resolved. This CDR3 is built from 11 residues. Germline V gene data show CDR1 as SQVTM and CDR2 as ANQGSEA. Trimming took off 4 bases at V and 5 bases at J, with 6 bases between the two ends. CDR3 region: CSVARDNEQFF. CDR3 nucleotides: TGCAGCGTTGCCCGGGACAATGAGCAGTTCTTC.

J is TRBJ1-2 and V is TRBV5-1; D remains unclear. The CDR3 consists of 14 residues. Per germline, CDR1 SGHRS and CDR2 YFSETQ. Trimming took off 1 base at V and 2 bases at J, with 9 bases between the two ends. The CDR3 loop is CASSLNTGNYGYTF. CDR3 bases: TGCGCCAGCAGCTTGAATACGGGAAACTATGGCTACACCTTC.

The rearrangement links TRBV28 to TRBJ1-1; tentatively, D is TRBD1 (6 bases). CDR1 and CDR2 from the germline V gene are MDHEN and SYDVKM. With 5 bases removed from V and 3 bases from J, the gap between germline ends came to 16 bases. The CDR3 totals 15 residues. The chain's CDR3 is CASSPRTDRDTEAFF. DNA for the CDR3: TGTGCCAGCAGTCCAAGGACAGACCGGGACACTGAAGCTTTCTTT. Full variable domain (missing parts from reference TRBV28 and TRBJ1-1): DVKVTQSSRYLVKRTGEKVFLECVQDMDHENMFWYRQDPGLGLRLIYFSYDVKMKEKGDIPEGYSVSREKKERFSLILESASTNQTSMYLCASSPRTDRDTEAFFGQGTRLTVV.

The rearrangement links TRBV6-1 to TRBJ2-7, with 9 bases aligning to TRBD1. The CDR3 spans 15 residues. From germline, CDR1 is MNHNS and CDR2 SASEGT. V was pared by 6 bases and J by 7 bases, with 13 bases of the junction left unmatched. DNA of the CDR3: TGTGCCAGCAGAGCTCAGGACAGGGGAGTGCGGGAGCAGTACTTC. Encoded protein: CASRAQDRGVREQYF.

V usage is TRBV27 and J usage is TRBJ1-1, with 9 bases fitting TRBD1. The V and J ends lost 6 bases and 2 bases, in that order; junction bases with no gene match: 4. The CDR3 has 14 residues. CDR1 is MNHEY, CDR2 SMNVEV, per germline (reference sequence). CDR3 protein: CASSRTGENTEAFF. CDR3 bases: TGTGCCAGCAGCCGGACAGGGGAAAACACTGAAGCTTTCTTT.

This clone showed up just once. The J gene is TRBJ1-1, the V gene TRBV6-5; weak D call: TRBD1 (6 bases). Deletions cut 2 bases from V and 6 bases from J, with 10 bases between. Per germline, CDR1 MNHEY and CDR2 SVGAGI. This CDR3 comprises 13 residues. The CDR3 coding sequence is TGTGCCAGCAGTTACCGAGGGGGAGCTGAAGCTTTCTTT. It codes for CASSYRGGAEAFF.

The CDR3: CASRRQGGMRSDTQYF. The CDR3, as DNA: TGTGCCAGTAGACGACAGGGCGGGATGCGCTCAGATACGCAGTATTTT. The rearrangement uses TRBV19 and TRBJ2-3, with TRBD1 as a possible D gene (7 bases). V lost 6 bases and J 4 bases, leaving 20 bases between the germline ends. The CDR3 loop spans 16 amino acids. The germline V gene has CDR1 LNHDA and CDR2 SQIVND (reference sequence). Supplemented by reference TRBV19 and TRBJ2-3, the full variable domain reads DGGITQSPKYLFRKEGQNVTLSCEQNLNHDAMYWYRQDPGQGLRLIYYSQIVNDFQKGDIAEGYSVSREKKESFPLTVTSAQKNPTAFYLCASRRQGGMRSDTQYFGPGTRLTVL.

The chain combines TRBV2 with TRBJ1-5; TRBD1 agrees at 11 bases. CDR3 length: 16 amino acids. The germline V gene encodes CDR1 SNHLY and CDR2 FYNNEI. The V and J ends lost 6 bases and 5 bases, in that order; junction bases with no gene match: 9. The CDR3 spells CASRGGGTGGDQPQHF. Here the CDR3 DNA reads TGTGCCAGCAGGGGAGGGGGGACAGGGGGGGATCAGCCCCAGCATTTT.

V gene TRBV19 combines with J gene TRBJ1-1; 7 positions agree with TRBD1. CDR1 and CDR2 (germline): LNHDA, SQIVND (reference sequence). The trim removed 4 bases at V and 1 base at J, leaving 9 bases unmatched. The CDR3 length is 16 residues. CDR3 region: CASSTPGDSSNTEAFF. The CDR3 DNA sequence: TGTGCCAGTAGTACCCCCGGGGACAGCTCGAACACTGAAGCTTTCTTT.

The chain combines TRBV7-8 with TRBJ1-3, with D tentatively TRBD1 (5 bases). Trimming removed 2 bases from V and 2 bases from J, with 7 bases in between. Germline CDR1 reads SGHVS; CDR2 reads FQNEAQ. The CDR3 covers 14 residues. In DNA, the CDR3 is TGTGCCAGCAGCTTACGGGGGACTGGAAACACCATATATTTT. Translating it yields CASSLRGTGNTIYF.

The chain recombines TRBV5-4 with TRBJ1-1, with 9 bases fitting TRBD1. Germline V CDR1 and CDR2: SGHNT, YYREEE (reference sequence). After removal of 2 bases from V and 7 bases from J, the junction contained 9 bases not matched to a gene. The CDR3 loop spans 15 amino acids. The CDR3 here is CASSFDPGQGIEAFF. CDR3 sequence (DNA): TGTGCCAGCAGCTTTGATCCGGGACAGGGCATTGAAGCTTTCTTT.

V is TRBV13 and J is TRBJ2-1; a weak D match, TRBD2 (5 bases). V lost 5 bases, J lost 0 bases, and 17 bases lay in between. CDR3 length equals 17 residues. Germline CDR1 and CDR2: PRHDT and FYEKMQ (reference sequence). The CDR3 nucleotides are TGTGCCAGCAGCCCGAAGCGGAGGCGTGTCTCCTACAATGAGCAGTTCTTC. Protein sequence: CASSPKRRRVSYNEQFF. Full variable domain (outside the CDR3, taken from reference TRBV13 and TRBJ2-1): AAGVIQSPRHLIKEKRETATLKCYPIPRHDTVYWYQQGPGQDPQFLISFYEKMQSDKGSIPDRFSAQQFSDYHSELNMSSLELGDSALYFCASSPKRRRVSYNEQFFGPGTRLTVL.